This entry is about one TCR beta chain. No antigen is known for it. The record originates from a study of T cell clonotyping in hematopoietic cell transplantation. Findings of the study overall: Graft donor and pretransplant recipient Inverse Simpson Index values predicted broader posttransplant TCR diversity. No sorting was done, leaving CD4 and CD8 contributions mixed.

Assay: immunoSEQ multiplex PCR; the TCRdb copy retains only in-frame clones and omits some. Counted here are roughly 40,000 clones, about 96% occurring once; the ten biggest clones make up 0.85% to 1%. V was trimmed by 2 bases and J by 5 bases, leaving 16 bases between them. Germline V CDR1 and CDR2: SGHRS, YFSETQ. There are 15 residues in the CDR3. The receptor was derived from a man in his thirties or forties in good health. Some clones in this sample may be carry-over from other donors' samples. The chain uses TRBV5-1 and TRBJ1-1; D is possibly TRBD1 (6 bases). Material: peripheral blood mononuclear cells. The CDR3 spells CASSFFRGDGTEAFF. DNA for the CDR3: TGCGCCAGCAGCTTTTTTAGGGGGGATGGGACTGAAGCTTTCTTT.